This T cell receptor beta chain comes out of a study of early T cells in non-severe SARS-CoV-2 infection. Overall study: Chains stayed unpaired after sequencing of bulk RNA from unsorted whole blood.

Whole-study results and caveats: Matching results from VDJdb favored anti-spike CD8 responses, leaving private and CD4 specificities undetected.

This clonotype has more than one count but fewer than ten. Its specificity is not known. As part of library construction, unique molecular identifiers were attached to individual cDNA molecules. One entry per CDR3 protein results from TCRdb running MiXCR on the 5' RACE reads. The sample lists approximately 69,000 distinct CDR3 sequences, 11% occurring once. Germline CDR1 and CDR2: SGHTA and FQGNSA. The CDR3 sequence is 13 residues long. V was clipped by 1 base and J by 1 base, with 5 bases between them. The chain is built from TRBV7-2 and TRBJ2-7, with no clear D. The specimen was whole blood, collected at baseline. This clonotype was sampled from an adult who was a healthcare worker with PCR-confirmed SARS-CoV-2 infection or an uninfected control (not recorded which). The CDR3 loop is CASSLVVSYEQYF. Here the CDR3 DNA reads TGTGCCAGCAGCTTAGTAGTATCCTACGAGCAGTACTTC. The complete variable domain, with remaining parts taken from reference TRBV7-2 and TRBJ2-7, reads GAGVSQSPSNKVTEKGKDVELRCDPISGHTALYWYRQSLGQGLEFLIYFQGNSAPDKSGLPSDRFSAERTGGSVSTLTIQRTQQEDSAVYLCASSLVVSYEQYFGPGTRLTVT.